This T cell receptor beta chain was sequenced during a study of technical replicates of blood from a few donors. The CDR3 totals 13 residues. The V gene's germline CDR1 is MNHEY and CDR2 SMNVEV (reference sequence). V was clipped by 5 bases and J by 15 bases, with 20 bases between them. This table comes from immunoSEQ multiplex PCR, and its TCRdb copy is limited to in-frame clones, with some not included. The sample has 65,000 to 85,000 clones; roughly 96% are singletons. The sample comprised T cells isolated from PBMCs. This clonotype was sampled from a human donor in good health. The chain combines TRBV27 with TRBJ2-1, with D possibly matching TRBD2 (5 bases). The chain's CDR3 is CASSTHGLESGFF. Written as DNA, the CDR3 is TGTGCCAGCAGTACCCACGGACTCGAATCCGGGTTCTTC.